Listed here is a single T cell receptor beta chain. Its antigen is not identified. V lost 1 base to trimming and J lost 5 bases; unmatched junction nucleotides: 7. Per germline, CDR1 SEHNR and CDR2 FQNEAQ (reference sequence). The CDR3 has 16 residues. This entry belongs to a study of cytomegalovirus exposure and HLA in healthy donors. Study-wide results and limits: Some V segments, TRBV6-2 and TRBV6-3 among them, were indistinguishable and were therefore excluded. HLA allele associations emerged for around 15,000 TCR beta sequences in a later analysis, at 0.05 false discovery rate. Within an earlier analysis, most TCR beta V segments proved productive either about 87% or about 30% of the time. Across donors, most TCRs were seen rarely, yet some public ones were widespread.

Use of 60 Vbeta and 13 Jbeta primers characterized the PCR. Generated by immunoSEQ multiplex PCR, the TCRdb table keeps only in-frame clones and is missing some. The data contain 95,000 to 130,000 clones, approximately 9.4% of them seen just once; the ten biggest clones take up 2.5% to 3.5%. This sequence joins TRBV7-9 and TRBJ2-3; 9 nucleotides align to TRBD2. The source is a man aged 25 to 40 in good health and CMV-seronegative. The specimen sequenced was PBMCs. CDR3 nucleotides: TGTGCCAGCAGCTTAGGGACTAGCGAGAGCGGAGATACGCAGTATTTT. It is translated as CASSLGTSESGDTQYF.